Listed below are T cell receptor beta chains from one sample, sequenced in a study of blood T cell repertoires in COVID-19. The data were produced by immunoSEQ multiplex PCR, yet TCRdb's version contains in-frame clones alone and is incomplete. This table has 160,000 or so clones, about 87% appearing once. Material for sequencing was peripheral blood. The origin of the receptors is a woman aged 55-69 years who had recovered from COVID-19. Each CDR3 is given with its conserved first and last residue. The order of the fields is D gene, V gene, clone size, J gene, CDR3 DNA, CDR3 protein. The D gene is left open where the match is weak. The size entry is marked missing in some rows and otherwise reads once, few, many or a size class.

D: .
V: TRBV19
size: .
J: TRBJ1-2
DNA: TGTGCCAGTAGTATGGGGGCCACGCGGGTTGCGTACTACTATGGCTACACCTTC
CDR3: CASSMGATRVAYYYGYTF

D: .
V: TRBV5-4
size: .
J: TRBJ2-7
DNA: TGTGCCAGCAGTTCTCCGGGACAAAATTACGAGCAGTACTTC
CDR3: CASSSPGQNYEQYF

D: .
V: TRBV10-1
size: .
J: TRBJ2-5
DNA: TGCGCCAGCAGTGAGTCCCGGGGCCAAGAGACCCAGTACTTC
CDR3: CASSESRGQETQYF

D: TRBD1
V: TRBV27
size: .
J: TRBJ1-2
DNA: TGTGCCAGCAGTTTAAAGACAGGGGCGAGCTATGGCTACACCTTC
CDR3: CASSLKTGASYGYTF

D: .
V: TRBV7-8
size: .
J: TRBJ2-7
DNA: TGTGCCAGCAGCTTAGCCCGGTACGAGCAGTACTTC
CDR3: CASSLARYEQYF

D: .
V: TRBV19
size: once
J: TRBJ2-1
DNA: TGTGCCAGTAGTATAGATCAGGCCGCGGGACAGCTCTACAATGAGCAGTTCTTC
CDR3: CASSIDQAAGQLYNEQFF

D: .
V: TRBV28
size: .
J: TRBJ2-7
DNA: TGTGCCAGCACGGCGACTAATTACGAGCAGTACTTC
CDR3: CASTATNYEQYF

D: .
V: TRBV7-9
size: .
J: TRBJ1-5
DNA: TGTGCCAGCAGCTTAGGGCAGGGGCTTAGCAATCAGCCCCAGCATTTT
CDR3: CASSLGQGLSNQPQHF

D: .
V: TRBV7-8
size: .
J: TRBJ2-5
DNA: TGTGCCAGCAGCTTAGGCAGTACCGAAGAGACCCAGTACTTC
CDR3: CASSLGSTEETQYF

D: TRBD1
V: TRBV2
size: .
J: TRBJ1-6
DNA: TGTGCCAGCACGGGACAGAGCTCCTATAATTCACCCCTCCACTTT
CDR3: CASTGQSSYNSPLHF

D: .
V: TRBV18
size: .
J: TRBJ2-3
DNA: TGTGCCAGCTCCCCCTCGGAGGGCACAGATACGCAGTATTTT
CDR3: CASSPSEGTDTQYF

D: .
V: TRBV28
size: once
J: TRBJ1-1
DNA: TGTGCCAGCAGTCCCTGGAGACTGGGAGCGACCTATGAGAACACTGAAGCTTTCTTT
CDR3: CASSPWRLGATYENTEAFF